The 7 T cell receptor beta chains presented below share a single source sample, sequenced in a study of OX40 agonist ivuxolimab in advanced cancers. TCRdb's table, derived via immunoSEQ multiplex PCR, lists solely in-frame clones and lacks some. Among fewer than 140,000 clones listed, 90% were seen once. The material was CD4+ or CD8+ T cells sorted from blood, obtained in a trial of the OX40 agonist ivuxolimab. These receptors came from an adult with an advanced solid tumor such as melanoma, head and neck, liver or kidney cancer.

The rearrangement links TRBV5-1 to TRBJ2-1; the D gene could be TRBD1 or TRBD2 (6 bases each). The CDR3 length is 16 residues. The V end was cut by 8 bases, the J end by 5 bases, with 23 bases between. The germline gives CDR1 SGHRS, CDR2 YFSETQ. In nucleotides, the CDR3 is TGCGCCAGTACAGTGTCGGGGGCCCTCGGCCACAATGAGCAGTTCTTC. Translating gives CASTVSGALGHNEQFF.

This clone was detected once. This chain uses TRBV9 with TRBJ1-4, with D maybe TRBD1 (6 bases). In germline, CDR1 is SGDLS, CDR2 YYNGEE. V lost 4 bases and J 3 bases, leaving 13 bases between the germline ends. This CDR3 comprises 15 residues. CDR3 sequence (DNA): TGTGCCAGCAGCCCCAGACAGGTTTCTAATGAAAAACTGTTTTTT. This encodes CASSPRQVSNEKLFF.

The J gene is TRBJ2-1, the V gene TRBV7-2, with TRBD2 matching 15 bases. Germline CDR1 reads SGHTA; CDR2 reads FQGNSA. The V gene end was trimmed by 3 bases and the J gene end by 7 bases; junction bases not matched to a gene: 13. This CDR3 comprises 19 residues. The CDR3 here is CASSFAGLAGGPRANEQFF. CDR3 DNA: TGTGCCAGCAGCTTTGCAGGACTAGCGGGGGGGCCGAGGGCTAATGAGCAGTTCTTC. The complete variable domain, with remaining parts taken from reference TRBV7-2 and TRBJ2-1, reads GAGVSQSPSNKVTEKGKDVELRCDPISGHTALYWYRQSLGQGLEFLIYFQGNSAPDKSGLPSDRFSAERTGGSVSTLTIQRTQQEDSAVYLCASSFAGLAGGPRANEQFFGPGTRLTVL.

The V and J genes are TRBV30 and TRBJ1-5, with 8 nucleotides matching TRBD1. Trimming cost V 3 bases and J 3 bases; bases outside gene matches: 7. This CDR3 spans 15 amino acids. Germline values: CDR1 GTSNPN, CDR2 SVGIG (reference sequence). The CDR3 reads CAWSAGQGPNQPQHF. In DNA, the CDR3 is TGTGCCTGGAGCGCTGGACAGGGCCCCAATCAGCCCCAGCATTTT.

This chain uses TRBV11-3 with TRBJ2-1, with no clear D. Germline loops: CDR1 SGHNT, CDR2 YENEEA. The CDR3 is made up of 15 amino acids. The V gene lost 1 base and the J gene lost 5 bases, with 12 bases spanning the gap. CDR3 region: CASSLGTSRDNEQFF. DNA of the CDR3: TGTGCCAGCAGCTTAGGGACCTCCCGGGACAATGAGCAGTTCTTC.

The chain combines TRBV4-3 with TRBJ2-1; D remains ambiguous. Germline V CDR1 and CDR2: LGHNA, YSLEER. The CDR3 is made up of 13 amino acids. Trimming shortened V by 1 base and J by 7 bases, and 8 bases separated the two germline ends. The CDR3 DNA reads as TGCGCCAGCAGCCAAGGTGGAAGGAATGAGCAGTTCTTC. Encoded protein: CASSQGGRNEQFF.

This chain uses TRBV6-6 with TRBJ2-3; D remains unclear. The CDR3 is made up of 15 amino acids. The germline CDR1 and CDR2 sequences are MNHNY and SVGAGI (reference sequence). The V gene lost 0 bases and the J gene lost 0 bases, with 7 bases spanning the gap. The CDR3 DNA reads TGTGCCAGCAGTTACTCGGTGGGGAGCACAGATACGCAGTATTTT. Amino acids: CASSYSVGSTDTQYF.